Listed here are 30 T cell receptor beta chains from one sample, sequenced in a study of blood T cells in healthy people across ages. A second PCR, run for roughly 7 to 11 cycles, used a sample-barcoded 5' primer plus a J-beta primer mix. Each CDR3 protein gets one entry after TCRdb re-called the 5' RACE reads with MiXCR. The sample includes approximately 820,000 distinct CDR3 sequences, around 43% of them seen just once. The sample taken for sequencing was blood. The receptors here all came from a man in his 60s in good health.

The chain is built from TRBV4-3 and TRBJ1-1; 9 positions match TRBD1. The CDR3 contains 16 residues. Germline V gene lookup returns CDR1 LGHNA and CDR2 YSLEER. The V and J ends lost 3 bases and 0 bases, in that order; junction bases with no gene match: 5. The CDR3 is CASSHGTGQMNTEAFF. The DNA for the CDR3 is TGCGCCAGCAGCCATGGGACAGGGCAAATGAACACTGAAGCTTTCTTT.

This clonotype has a single count. The chain recombines TRBV9 with TRBJ1-4; D might be TRBD1 (5 bases). This CDR3 comprises 13 residues. Trimming left V 4 bases short and J 11 bases short, with 15 bases between. The germline V gene has CDR1 SGDLS and CDR2 YYNGEE. In DNA form, the CDR3 reads TGTGCCAGCAGCCAGGCCGGCGGGGGGAAACTGTTTTTT. Encoded protein: CASSQAGGGKLFF.

The chain uses TRBV2 and TRBJ2-7; 11 nucleotides agree with TRBD2. Gene TRBJ2-5 matches the end of the DNA better, so the J call may be wrong. CDR3 size: 14 residues. Germline CDR1 reads SNHLY; CDR2 reads FYNNEI. CDR3 region: CASSATSGGETQYF. The DNA of the CDR3 is TGTGCCAGCAGTGCAACTAGCGGGGGCGAGACCCAGTACTTC.

V usage is TRBV12-3 or TRBV12-4 and J usage is TRBJ2-1; 7 nucleotides match TRBD2. V was clipped by 3 bases and J by 5 bases; unmatched bases: 7. CDR3 length: 15 amino acids. CDR3 bases: TGTGCCAGCAGTTTCAGGAGACTAGCTGACAATGAGCAGTTCTTC. Translating it yields CASSFRRLADNEQFF.

The chain recombines TRBV25-1 with TRBJ2-7; 7 nucleotides agree with TRBD2. CDR1 and CDR2 (germline): MGHDK, SYGVNS. The CDR3 extends over 13 amino acids. V shed 3 bases, J shed 4 bases, and the junction held 3 bases outside the gene matches. The chain's CDR3 is CASSDGTKYEQYF. CDR3 bases: TGTGCCAGCAGTGATGGGACTAAATACGAGCAGTACTTC.

The sample holds a few counts of this clonotype. This chain links TRBV20-1 with TRBJ2-7; D possibly corresponds to TRBD1 (5 bases). The V end was cut by 3 bases, the J end by 5 bases, with 20 bases between. CDR1 and CDR2 from the germline V gene are DFQATT and SNEGSKA (reference sequence). The CDR3 covers 15 residues. The CDR3 coding sequence is TGCAGTGCTAGTCTGTTTATGCTAGGGGCGGACGAGCAGTACTTC. Its translation: CSASLFMLGADEQYF.

This clonotype appeared a few times. This rearrangement joins TRBV6-5 to TRBJ2-7; D possibly corresponds to TRBD2 (6 bases). The end of the DNA is better explained by TRBJ2-5, so the J call may be wrong. CDR3 length equals 13 residues. Germline V gives CDR1 MNHEY, CDR2 SVGAGI. CDR3 region: CASSGLPGSTQYF. Written as DNA, the CDR3 is TGTGCCAGCAGTGGACTACCCGGGTCGACCCAGTACTTC.

This clonotype has a handful of counts. V and J are TRBV9 and TRBJ2-3, with D tentatively TRBD1 (6 bases). The CDR3 extends over 16 amino acids. V was trimmed by 0 bases and J by 0 bases, leaving 11 bases between them. CDR1 and CDR2 from the germline V gene are SGDLS and YYNGEE. In nucleotides, the CDR3 is TGTGCCAGCAGCGTAGAGGTAGGGGGTAGCACAGATACGCAGTATTTT. Encoded protein: CASSVEVGGSTDTQYF.

To note about this clonotype: One end of the junction varies from germline; a read error may be responsible. The V gene is TRBV30, the J gene TRBJ2-1, with D perhaps matching TRBD1 (5 bases). The CDR3 is 15 residues long. CDR1 is GTSNPN, CDR2 SVGIG, per germline (reference sequence). The CDR3 reads CARSDGHSSYNEQFF. The CDR3 bases are TGTGCCCGGAGTGATGGACACAGCTCCTACAATGAGCAGTTCTTC.

The sample holds a few counts of this clonotype. This chain connects TRBV5-8 to TRBJ1-2; TRBD1 aligns across 7 bases. V shed 0 bases, J shed 8 bases, and the junction held 7 bases outside the gene matches. This CDR3 region has 14 residues. Per the germline V gene, CDR1 is SGHTS and CDR2 is YDEGEE. CDR3 nucleotides: TGTGCCAGCAGCTTGGAGCAGGGGGAGATGGGCTACACCTTC. Protein sequence: CASSLEQGEMGYTF.

V gene TRBV28 combines with J gene TRBJ2-2; D remains ambiguous. Trimming pared 2 bases from V and 3 bases from J, leaving 10 bases between. The germline V gene encodes CDR1 MDHEN and CDR2 SYDVKM. The CDR3 is made up of 15 amino acids. The chain's CDR3 is CASSLEALDTGELFF. The CDR3 DNA follows: TGTGCCAGCAGTTTAGAGGCCCTAGACACCGGGGAGCTGTTTTTT.

This clonotype was seen a single time. The V and J genes are TRBV12-3 or TRBV12-4 and TRBJ1-5; D is unclear. V lost 2 bases and J lost 5, with 4 bases in between. This CDR3 has 12 residues. The CDR3 coding sequence is TGTGCCAGCAGTTTATGGGATCAGCCCCAGCATTTT. Translating it yields CASSLWDQPQHF.

This clonotype was observed a handful of times. The chain couples TRBV7-9 to TRBJ2-3, with TRBD2 matching 8 bases. Unmatched junction bases numbered 5, after V lost 5 bases and J lost 1 base. The CDR3 loop spans 15 amino acids. The germline gives CDR1 SEHNR, CDR2 FQNEAQ (reference sequence). In DNA, the CDR3 is TGTGCCAGCAGCCGTAAGCGGGGGCGCACAGATACGCAGTATTTT. This codes for CASSRKRGRTDTQYF.

The sample holds a few counts of this clonotype. The genes are TRBV29-1 and TRBJ2-3, with TRBD2 matching over 13 bases. CDR3 length: 14 residues. Germline values: CDR1 SQVTM, CDR2 ANQGSEA. Trimming at V came to 7 bases and at J to 5 bases, leaving 6 bases not matched to a gene. This chain's CDR3 is CSGGLAGVGDTQYF. The CDR3 DNA follows: TGCAGCGGCGGACTAGCGGGGGTGGGAGATACGCAGTATTTT.

The chain has TRBV12-5 and TRBJ2-4; a possible D gene is TRBD2 (6 bases). Gene TRBJ2-7 matches the end of the DNA better, so the J call may be wrong. CDR1 is LGHNT and CDR2 is FRNRAP in the germline V gene. This CDR3 contains 12 residues. The DNA of the CDR3 is TGTGCTAGTGGACAGCCCGGGGGCGAGCAGTACTTC. It is translated as CASGQPGGEQYF.

V gene TRBV19 combines with J gene TRBJ2-6, with D perhaps being TRBD1 or TRBD2 (5 bases each). Germline V gene lookup returns CDR1 LNHDA and CDR2 SQIVND (reference sequence). Trimming removed 10 bases at V and 0 bases at J, with 31 bases between. The CDR3 runs 21 residues. CDR3 region: CATSPGISWGRTSSGANVLTF. The CDR3, as DNA: TGTGCCACTTCTCCGGGAATTAGCTGGGGCAGGACGTCCTCTGGGGCCAACGTCCTGACTTTC.

This sequence joins TRBV29-1 and TRBJ2-3; the match to TRBD2 covers 9 bases. The length of the CDR3 is 14 residues. Per germline, CDR1 SQVTM and CDR2 ANQGSEA. Losses at the gene ends were 6 bases for V and 1 base for J; bases not matched to a gene: 5. CDR3 region: CSVGASGGTDTQYF. In DNA form, the CDR3 reads TGCAGCGTCGGTGCTAGCGGGGGCACAGATACGCAGTATTTT.

This chain links TRBV3-1 with TRBJ2-7; D remains ambiguous. Trimming took 1 base from V and 6 from J, leaving 7 bases between them. Germline CDR1 reads LGHDT; CDR2 reads YNNKEL (reference sequence). The CDR3 sequence is 12 residues long. The CDR3 nucleotides are TGTGCCAGCAGCCAAGGACCCGGCGAGCAGTACTTC. Its protein is CASSQGPGEQYF.

The chain is built from TRBV6-5 and TRBJ2-5; D not certain. The V gene's germline CDR1 is MNHEY and CDR2 SVGAGI. Between the trimmed V and J ends, which lost 0 bases and 1 base, there was a span of 12 bases. The CDR3 is 16 residues long. The CDR3 DNA sequence: TGTGCCAGCAGTTACTCGATTGCGGTCGGCCAAGAGACCCAGTACTTC. Translating gives CASSYSIAVGQETQYF.

The V and J genes are TRBV20-1 and TRBJ2-6; D not certain. This CDR3 has 14 amino acids. Deletions cut 1 base from V and 0 bases from J, with 4 bases between. The germline gives CDR1 DFQATT, CDR2 SNEGSKA (reference sequence). The CDR3 sequence is CSARADSGANVLTF. The DNA for the CDR3 is TGCAGTGCTAGAGCAGACTCTGGGGCCAACGTCCTGACTTTC.

This clonotype has a handful of counts. The J gene is TRBJ2-4, the V gene TRBV9; D uncertain. The J call may be wrong; the DNA end is better matched by TRBJ2-5. Germline assignment: CDR1 SGDLS and CDR2 YYNGEE. This CDR3 has 13 amino acids. This CDR3 is CASSVNPMETQYF. Written as DNA, the CDR3 is TGTGCCAGCAGCGTAAACCCTATGGAGACCCAGTACTTC.

The chain is built from TRBV6-1 and TRBJ1-6, with 7 positions matching TRBD1. The CDR3 totals 14 residues. Germline V gene lookup returns CDR1 MNHNS and CDR2 SASEGT. V was clipped by 7 bases and J by 5 bases; unmatched bases: 5. The CDR3 DNA reads as TGTGCCAGCAAGAAGGGGGCGGATAATTCACCCCTCCACTTT. Protein product: CASKKGADNSPLHF.

The CDR3 DNA reads TGTGCCAGCAGCTTAGGTGGTTTCGGACAGGGGGATTCACCCCTCCACTTT. Translating it yields CASSLGGFGQGDSPLHF. The chain is built from TRBV13 and TRBJ1-6, with 10 bases aligning to TRBD1. Germline loops: CDR1 PRHDT, CDR2 FYEKMQ (reference sequence). J gave up 8 bases and V 0 bases, and 7 bases lay outside the gene matches. This CDR3 contains 17 residues.

CDR3 coding DNA: TGTGCCAGCACCTCGCTCGGGACAGGGCACTACGAGCAGTACTTC. This encodes CASTSLGTGHYEQYF. The V call is TRBV6-2 or TRBV6-3, the J call TRBJ2-7; 9 bases match TRBD1. This CDR3 region has 15 residues. Trimming at V came to 7 bases and at J to 3 bases, leaving 10 bases not matched to a gene. Looked up from germline, CDR1 is MNHEY and CDR2 is SVGEGT.

The V and J genes are TRBV5-6 and TRBJ1-6; D is uncertain. CDR1 and CDR2 (germline): SGHDT, YYEEEE. Trimming removed 1 base from V and 7 bases from J, with 12 bases in between. CDR3 length equals 15 residues. CDR3 region: CASSLRVQLNSPLHF. The CDR3 bases are TGTGCCAGCAGCTTGAGGGTGCAGTTGAATTCACCCCTCCACTTT.

The chain has TRBV6-1 and TRBJ1-1; 8 bases agree with TRBD1. The ends lost 4 bases at V and 0 bases at J; junction bases unmatched: 7. The CDR3 totals 16 residues. Per germline, CDR1 MNHNS and CDR2 SASEGT. The CDR3 bases are TGTGCCAGCAGTGTACCGGGACAGGTTATGAACACTGAAGCTTTCTTT. It yields the protein CASSVPGQVMNTEAFF.

With respect to this clonotype: With a much larger clone just one base away, this may be a read error. The rearrangement links TRBV15 to TRBJ2-7; 7 nucleotides match TRBD2. Germline trimming cut 8 bases from V and 7 bases from J; bases unmatched to any gene: 11. CDR3 length: 13 amino acids. CDR1 and CDR2 from the germline V gene are LNHNV and YYDKDF (reference sequence). Here the CDR3 reads CATATAGRDEQYF. The CDR3 region has the DNA TGTGCCACCGCGACAGCGGGGAGGGATGAGCAGTACTTC.

The chain is built from TRBV7-9 and TRBJ1-2; 7 bases match TRBD1. V trimming: 5 bases; J trimming: 8 bases; junction bases outside the gene matches: 11. The germline V gene encodes CDR1 SEHNR and CDR2 FQNEAQ (reference sequence). The CDR3 runs 14 residues. CDR3 residues: CASSGPTGSGGYTF. CDR3 nucleotide sequence: TGTGCCAGCAGCGGTCCGACAGGGTCGGGCGGCTACACCTTC.

The chain recombines TRBV25-1 with TRBJ2-1; the D gene is possibly TRBD2 (6 bases). CDR3 size: 11 residues. Trimming took 7 bases from V and 8 from J, leaving 9 bases between them. In germline, CDR1 is MGHDK, CDR2 SYGVNS. The CDR3 DNA is TGTGCCAGCACCGGCGGGGATGAGCAGTTCTTC. Amino acid sequence: CASTGGDEQFF.

The chain joins TRBV5-1 to TRBJ2-1; perhaps TRBD2 as D (7 bases). Germline-derived CDR1 and CDR2 are SGHRS and YFSETQ. Trimming took 5 bases from V and 7 from J, leaving 16 bases between them. The CDR3 extends over 14 amino acids. The CDR3 loop is CASSLGGPLNEQFF. DNA for the CDR3: TGCGCCAGCAGTCTCGGGGGGCCTCTTAATGAGCAGTTCTTC.